These 2 T cell receptor beta chains came from one sample sequenced in a study of blood T cell repertoires in COVID-19 (dated by TCRdb to the early 2020s). Library preparation used the immunoSEQ multiplex PCR assay. TCRdb took over this immuneACCESS table, retaining in-frame rearrangements with V and J assigned. Such tables are incomplete; in checked studies, under half of the missing clones stem from an unresolved V gene, and the remainder is unexplained. The sample table holds over 30,000 clones, of which about 89% were seen once. Roughly 5.3% of the sample is held by the ten biggest clonotypes. The sequenced sample consisted of peripheral blood. The receptor source for this set is a human donor in a cohort sampled during active COVID-19.

The chain joins TRBV9 to TRBJ1-4, with D perhaps TRBD1 (5 bases). V lost 3 bases, J lost 3 bases, and 12 bases lay in between. The germline gives CDR1 SGDLS, CDR2 YYNGEE. CDR3 length: 15 residues. As DNA, the CDR3 is TGTGCCAGCAGCGCCTCGGGGGTAGCTAATGAAAAACTGTTTTTT. Amino acids: CASSASGVANEKLFF.

The rearrangement links TRBV10-3 to TRBJ2-2; 9 positions agree with TRBD1. V lost 10 bases, J lost 6 bases, and 6 bases stayed unmatched. Germline CDR1 and CDR2: ENHRY and SYGVKD. The CDR3 consists of 13 residues. CDR3: CATQQGAPGELFF. The CDR3 nucleotides are TGTGCCACTCAACAGGGGGCGCCCGGGGAGCTGTTTTTT.